Below are 5 T cell receptor beta chains sequenced from a single sample in a study of cytomegalovirus exposure and HLA in healthy donors. The PCR used 60 Vbeta and 13 Jbeta primers. This table comes from immunoSEQ multiplex PCR, and its TCRdb copy is limited to in-frame clones, with some not included. The sample lists over 120,000 clones; around 80% were seen once. Sequenced: PBMCs. The receptor source for this set is a female donor in good health and CMV-seronegative.

The chain has TRBV4-1 and TRBJ2-1; 11 nucleotides match TRBD2. CDR1 and CDR2 (germline): MGHRA, YSYEKL. After removal of 1 base from V and 10 bases from J, the junction contained 9 bases not matched to a gene. The CDR3 contains 16 residues. The CDR3 loop reads CASSQVAGGPLGEQFF. CDR3 sequence (DNA): TGCGCCAGCAGCCAAGTAGCGGGGGGGCCACTAGGAGAGCAGTTCTTC.

The V gene is TRBV19, the J gene TRBJ2-7; TRBD1 agrees at 7 bases. Germline CDR1 LNHDA, CDR2 SQIVND (reference sequence). Losses at the gene ends were 6 bases for V and 3 bases for J; bases not matched to a gene: 8. The CDR3 spans 14 residues. CDR3 amino acids: CASSTTGQRYEQYF. Here the CDR3 DNA reads TGTGCCAGTAGCACGACAGGGCAACGCTACGAGCAGTACTTC.

This chain connects TRBV10-2 to TRBJ2-7; 8 bases line up with TRBD1. The CDR3 is 14 amino acids. V lost 10 bases, J lost 2 bases, and 10 bases stayed unmatched. Looked up from germline, CDR1 is WSHSY and CDR2 is SAAADI. The CDR3, as DNA: TGCGCCATCCGACAGACAGGGGCAACCTACGAGCAGTACTTC. Its translation is CAIRQTGATYEQYF.

This chain joins TRBV27 and TRBJ2-4; perhaps TRBD1 as D (6 bases). Trimming took off 2 bases at V and 6 bases at J, with 11 bases between the two ends. The germline V gene has CDR1 MNHEY and CDR2 SMNVEV (reference sequence). The CDR3 spans 14 residues. The chain's CDR3 is CASSLQGYGNIQYF. Written as DNA, the CDR3 is TGTGCCAGCAGTTTACAGGGGTACGGAAACATTCAGTACTTC.

The chain has TRBV7-2 and TRBJ2-7, with 10 nucleotides matching TRBD2. V shed 3 bases, J shed 3 bases, and the junction held 2 bases outside the gene matches. This CDR3 comprises 14 residues. Germline V gene sequence: CDR1 SGHTA, CDR2 FQGNSA. For the CDR3, the DNA is TGTGCCAGCAGCTTTATAGCGGGGGGCTACGAGCAGTACTTC. Translated: CASSFIAGGYEQYF.